This T cell receptor beta chain was identified in a study of early stage breast cancer tumors. On the study more broadly: ER+/PR+/HER2- status applied to about 75% of the 16 invasive breast tumors. Study-wide points: Functional markers like CD4, CD8 and FOXP3 were missed in bulk sequencing.

As concerns this clone: Its target is not known.

The CDR3 loop spans 14 amino acids. CDR1 and CDR2 (germline): MDHEN, SYDVKM. The ends were cut back, 6 bases at V and 4 bases at J, with 12 bases in the middle. Assay used: immunoSEQ multiplex PCR; TCRdb lists only in-frame clones, some missing. The sample shows 27,000 or so clones, just under 85% of them seen only once. This TCR was recovered from a person aged 45-65 years with breast cancer. J is TRBJ2-2 and V is TRBV28; D might be TRBD1 (6 bases). Sequencing used blood. CDR3 loop: CASRIQGSTGELFF. In DNA form, the CDR3 reads TGTGCCAGCAGGATACAGGGTTCCACCGGGGAGCTGTTTTTT.